The clone carrying this T cell receptor (beta chain) was observed many times. The antigen is undetermined. The source of the sample is a study of tumor and adjacent non-tumor tissue in lung cancer. Study-wide background: Samples averaged around 4 million productive TCRbeta reads each.

Study observations and caveats: Tumor tissue had significantly higher TCR diversity than normal lung.

V lost 9 bases to trimming and J lost 0 bases, with 12 bases between them. The CDR3 sequence is 14 residues long. CDR1 is SGHVS and CDR2 is FQNEAQ in the germline V gene. The template was RNA from unsorted bulk tissue. The normal lung tissue was taken more than 3 cm from the tumor edge. Three rounds of nested PCR, following a modified ARM-PCR protocol, produced the TCRbeta library. MiXCR, run by TCRdb on the multiplex PCR reads, gives a single entry per CDR3 protein. The repertoire holds 50,000 to 60,000 distinct CDR3 sequences, with 60% to 80% as singletons. Material: distant non-tumor lung tissue. V usage is TRBV7-8 and J usage is TRBJ1-5; D gene uncertain. This receptor was obtained from a woman between 55 and 75 years old with non-small cell lung cancer. The CDR3 region is CASSSRASNQPQHF. The DNA of the CDR3 is TGTGCCAGTAGTTCGAGGGCTAGCAATCAGCCCCAGCATTTT.